In its sample, the clone carrying this T cell receptor (beta chain) was seen once. The antigen is undetermined. PCR amplification relied on 60 Vbeta primers (plus 13 Jbeta primers). Sequenced by immunoSEQ multiplex PCR; TCRdb stores in-frame clones only, minus some. The table has around 120,000 clones, more than 60% seen once. The CDR3 extends over 15 amino acids. V lost 5 bases, J lost 2 bases, and 5 bases stayed unmatched. Germline V gives CDR1 SGHVS, CDR2 FQNEAQ. This sample was included in a study of cytomegalovirus exposure and HLA in healthy donors. As for the study in general: In an earlier analysis, approximately 120 million unique TCR beta sequences were found from approximately 190 million T cells.

Whole-study findings and limits: In a later analysis, several top co-occurrence clusters appeared linked to parvovirus B19, influenza, CMV and Epstein-Barr virus. Exclusion applied to some V segments, including TRBV6-2 and TRBV6-3, as they were indistinguishable. TCR beta V segments were, for the most part, productive about 87% or about 30% of the time in an earlier analysis.

This TCR derives from a woman in her thirties or forties in good health and CMV-seropositive. The sequenced sample was PBMCs. The V and J genes are TRBV7-8 and TRBJ2-7, with 11 bases that match TRBD2. The chain's CDR3 is CASSAVTSGAYEQYF. CDR3 DNA sequence: TGTGCCAGCAGCGCGGTGACTAGCGGGGCCTACGAGCAGTACTTC.